The 25 T cell receptor beta chains presented below share a single source sample, sequenced in a study of OX40 agonist ivuxolimab in advanced cancers. Clones were read by immunoSEQ multiplex PCR, and TCRdb kept only the in-frame ones, dropping some. The sample has tens of thousands of clones; around 83% are singletons. The sample was CD4+ or CD8+ T cells sorted from blood, taken in a trial of the OX40 agonist ivuxolimab. The receptors were gathered from an adult with an advanced solid tumor such as melanoma, head and neck, liver or kidney cancer.

This clone was seen just once. The chain has TRBV18 and TRBJ2-3; the D gene is possibly TRBD2 (6 bases). Per the germline V gene, CDR1 is KGHSH and CDR2 is LQKENI. CDR3 length: 14 amino acids. The ends were cut back, 2 bases at V and 6 bases at J, with 12 bases in the middle. CDR3 in amino acids: CASSPARGGDTQYF. In nucleotides, the CDR3 is TGTGCCAGCTCACCAGCTCGAGGAGGGGATACGCAGTATTTT.

This chain links TRBV25-1 with TRBJ1-2; maybe TRBD1 (5 bases). Trimming took 1 base from V and 1 from J, leaving 10 bases between them. The CDR3 runs 15 residues. Looked up from germline, CDR1 is MGHDK and CDR2 is SYGVNS. CDR3 sequence reads: CASSESGPYNYGYTF. DNA for the CDR3: TGTGCCAGCAGTGAATCGGGGCCATATAACTATGGCTACACCTTC.

The V and J genes are TRBV9 and TRBJ2-7; 9 positions agree with TRBD1. CDR3 length: 15 residues. The V segment lost 1 base and the J segment 6 bases; nucleotides outside the gene matches: 8. Looked up from germline, CDR1 is SGDLS and CDR2 is YYNGEE. CDR3: CASSVNPGQGTEQYF. The CDR3 DNA is TGTGCCAGCAGCGTAAATCCGGGACAGGGTACCGAGCAGTACTTC.

The genes are TRBV10-3 and TRBJ2-7; 9 nucleotides match TRBD1. V was pared by 4 bases and J by 6 bases, with 7 bases of the junction left unmatched. This CDR3 contains 14 residues. Germline CDR1 ENHRY, CDR2 SYGVKD. DNA for the CDR3: TGTGCCATCAGTGGGGGGACAGGGCAAGGCGAGCAGTACTTC. This translates into CAISGGTGQGEQYF.

The rearrangement joins TRBV7-9 to TRBJ2-2, with D perhaps matching TRBD1 (5 bases). With 5 bases removed from V and 1 base from J, the gap between germline ends came to 11 bases. The CDR3 runs 15 residues. The germline gives CDR1 SEHNR, CDR2 FQNEAQ (reference sequence). CDR3 in DNA: TGTGCCAGCAGCCCTGGCGGACAGAACACCGGGGAGCTGTTTTTT. Amino acids: CASSPGGQNTGELFF. Supplemented by reference TRBV7-9 and TRBJ2-2, the full variable domain reads DTGVSQNPRHKITKRGQNVTFRCDPISEHNRLYWYRQTLGQGPEFLTYFQNEAQLEKSRLLSDRFSAERPKGSFSTLEIQRTEQGDSAMYLCASSPGGQNTGELFFGEGSRLTVL.

V and J are TRBV28 and TRBJ1-2; 7 bases fit TRBD1. V lost 3 bases and J lost 8; bases outside the gene matches: 12. The CDR3 totals 15 residues. The germline V gene has CDR1 MDHEN and CDR2 SYDVKM. The CDR3 DNA reads TGTGCCAGCAGTTTTTCTGGGTTTGGACAGGCGGGCTACACCTTC. Its translation is CASSFSGFGQAGYTF.

The sample holds a few counts of this clone. The chain joins TRBV6-1 to TRBJ2-7; D is possibly TRBD1 (6 bases). V was shortened by 0 bases and J by 7 bases, with 16 bases between the two germline ends. The V gene's germline CDR1 is MNHNS and CDR2 SASEGT. The CDR3 loop spans 15 amino acids. The CDR3 sequence is CASSEALRDNEEQYV. CDR3 nucleotides: TGTGCCAGCAGTGAAGCCCTCCGGGACAACGAAGAGCAGTACGTC.

The chain has TRBV12-5 and TRBJ2-2, with 11 nucleotides matching TRBD1. V lost 1 base to trimming and J lost 6 bases; unmatched junction nucleotides: 7. The CDR3 runs to 17 residues. Germline CDR1 and CDR2: LGHNT and FRNRAP. The CDR3 sequence is CASGLGLGQGAAGELFF. The CDR3 DNA sequence: TGTGCTAGTGGTTTGGGACTAGGACAGGGGGCCGCCGGGGAGCTGTTTTTT.

The V call is TRBV6-6, the J call TRBJ1-5; D possibly corresponds to TRBD1 (5 bases). CDR1 is MNHNY, CDR2 SVGAGI, per germline (reference sequence). With 5 bases removed from V and 1 base from J, the gap between germline ends came to 9 bases. This CDR3 contains 14 residues. The CDR3 region has the DNA TGTGCCAGCAGTAGGGGCCAAAGCAATCAGCCCCAGCATTTT. It codes for CASSRGQSNQPQHF.

The gene calls are TRBV28 and TRBJ1-4; D not certain. V lost 6 bases to trimming and J lost 6 bases, with 11 bases between them. CDR1 is MDHEN, CDR2 SYDVKM, per germline. The CDR3 runs to 13 residues. The CDR3 here is CASSPPTYEKLFF. CDR3 coding DNA: TGTGCCAGCAGCCCACCCACGTATGAAAAACTGTTTTTT.

This clone was observed once. The chain couples TRBV20-1 to TRBJ2-1; TRBD2 agrees at 7 bases. Losses at the gene ends were 5 bases for V and 9 bases for J; bases not matched to a gene: 4. CDR1 DFQATT and CDR2 SNEGSKA come from the germline V gene (reference sequence). This CDR3 is built from 11 residues. CDR3 nucleotides: TGCAGTGCTGGGGAGGGGCGTGAGCAGTTCTTC. It encodes CSAGEGREQFF.

The CDR3 loop reads CAISERGGTAGDEQYV. CDR3 coding DNA: TGTGCCATCAGTGAAAGGGGGGGGACAGCGGGCGACGAGCAGTACGTC. V gene TRBV10-3 combines with J gene TRBJ2-7, with D perhaps TRBD1 or TRBD2 (7 bases each). The CDR3 totals 16 residues. Germline V gene sequence: CDR1 ENHRY, CDR2 SYGVKD. Between the trimmed V and J ends, which lost 3 bases and 5 bases, there was a span of 20 bases.

The rearrangement uses TRBV18 and TRBJ1-1; 7 bases are shared with TRBD1. The V and J ends lost 2 bases and 4 bases, in that order; junction bases with no gene match: 7. The CDR3 spans 15 residues. Germline values: CDR1 KGHSH, CDR2 LQKENI. CDR3: CASSPIPGGPTEAFF. CDR3 DNA: TGTGCCAGCTCACCAATTCCAGGGGGGCCCACTGAAGCTTTCTTT.

The gene calls are TRBV25-1 and TRBJ2-1; TRBD2 matches 12 bases. V lost 4 bases to trimming and J lost 5 bases; unmatched junction nucleotides: 3. CDR1 is MGHDK and CDR2 is SYGVNS in the germline V gene. The CDR3 covers 15 residues. The CDR3 bases are TGTGCCAGCAGTGGAACTAGCGGGGGGCACAATGAGCAGTTCTTC. Its protein is CASSGTSGGHNEQFF. Based on the CDR3 plus reference TRBV25-1 and TRBJ2-1, the full variable domain is EADIYQTPRYLVIGTGKKITLECSQTMGHDKMYWYQQDPGMELHLIHYSYGVNSTEKGDLSSESTVSRIRTEHFPLTLESARPSHTSQYLCASSGTSGGHNEQFFGPGTRLTVL.

The rearrangement uses TRBV7-8 and TRBJ1-5; D remains unclear. CDR3 length: 14 amino acids. Trimming shortened V by 1 base and J by 5 bases, and 9 bases separated the two germline ends. The germline gives CDR1 SGHVS, CDR2 FQNEAQ. The CDR3 here is CASSLENSHQPQHF. CDR3 bases: TGTGCCAGCAGCTTAGAAAACAGCCATCAGCCCCAGCATTTT.

The chain recombines TRBV5-1 with TRBJ2-3; TRBD2 matches 8 bases. The CDR3 extends over 16 amino acids. V lost 0 bases to trimming and J lost 3 bases; unmatched junction nucleotides: 6. Germline CDR1 SGHRS, CDR2 YFSETQ. CDR3 loop: CASSLGGSGRTDTQYF. The CDR3 nucleotides read TGCGCCAGCAGCTTGGGTGGCAGCGGGAGAACAGATACGCAGTATTTT.

The V and J genes are TRBV7-8 and TRBJ1-6, with D unclear. V was trimmed by 1 base and J by 9 bases, leaving 13 bases between them. Germline loops: CDR1 SGHVS, CDR2 FQNEAQ. The CDR3 length is 15 residues. This CDR3 reads CASSLDVGVGSPLHF. The CDR3 DNA reads as TGTGCCAGCAGCTTAGATGTCGGGGTCGGTTCACCCCTCCACTTT.

This chain connects TRBV11-2 to TRBJ1-3; D is undetermined. CDR1 and CDR2 (germline): SGHAT, FQNNGV. The CDR3 sequence is 14 residues long. The V end lost 0 bases, the J end lost 4 bases, and 7 bases lay between the germline ends. The CDR3 coding sequence is TGTGCCAGCAGCTTAGATGGGCCGGGAAACACCATATATTTT. Translated, it gives CASSLDGPGNTIYF.

This clone occurred once. J is TRBJ2-1 and V is TRBV5-1; 8 bases agree with TRBD1. The V segment lost 3 bases and the J segment 7 bases; nucleotides outside the gene matches: 9. CDR3 length: 15 amino acids. CDR1 and CDR2 from the germline V gene are SGHRS and YFSETQ. The CDR3 nucleotides read TGCGCCAGCAGCTGGGGGCAGGGGGCGCATAATGAGCAGTTCTTC. Its protein is CASSWGQGAHNEQFF.

This chain connects TRBV7-2 to TRBJ2-1; 9 positions match TRBD2. The V segment lost 2 bases and the J segment 3 bases; nucleotides outside the gene matches: 2. There are 15 residues in the CDR3. CDR1 and CDR2 from the germline V gene are SGHTA and FQGNSA. The CDR3 nucleotides read TGTGCCAGCAGCTTAACAGCGGGAGGCTACAATGAGCAGTTCTTC. Amino acid sequence: CASSLTAGGYNEQFF.

The rearrangement links TRBV5-1 to TRBJ2-2; the D is unclear. The CDR3 totals 15 residues. Trimming took off 4 bases at V and 7 bases at J, with 17 bases between the two ends. Per the germline V gene, CDR1 is SGHRS and CDR2 is YFSETQ. CDR3 in amino acids: CASSPQTHTNGELFF. The CDR3 region has the DNA TGCGCCAGCAGCCCCCAAACCCATACAAACGGGGAGCTGTTTTTT.

This clone turned up a few times. The chain employs TRBV30 and TRBJ2-1, with 7 bases identical to TRBD1. After removal of 8 bases from V and 3 bases from J, the junction contained 4 bases not matched to a gene. Germline values: CDR1 GTSNPN, CDR2 SVGIG (reference sequence). The CDR3 is 12 amino acids. The chain's CDR3 is CAGGQNYNEQFF. The CDR3 coding sequence is TGTGCCGGGGGACAGAACTACAATGAGCAGTTCTTC. Full variable domain (outside the CDR3, taken from reference TRBV30 and TRBJ2-1): SQTIHQWPATLVQPVGSPLSLECTVEGTSNPNLYWYRQAAGRGLQLLFYSVGIGQISSEVPQNLSASRPQDRQFILSSKKLLLSDSGFYLCAGGQNYNEQFFGPGTRLTVL.

V and J are TRBV29-1 and TRBJ2-5, with a weak D call TRBD1 (5 bases). This CDR3 spans 12 amino acids. Trimming left V 2 bases short and J 9 bases short, with 13 bases between. Germline CDR1 and CDR2: SQVTM and ANQGSEA. Here the CDR3 reads CSVESGSRAQYF. DNA of the CDR3: TGCAGCGTTGAATCTGGGTCCAGGGCCCAGTACTTC.

The rearrangement uses TRBV5-4 and TRBJ2-3; D uncertain. Germline V CDR1 and CDR2: SGHNT, YYREEE (reference sequence). The CDR3 length is 13 residues. Trimming pared 3 bases from V and 4 bases from J, leaving 9 bases between. The CDR3 DNA is TGTGCCAGCAGCTCGGGTGTCGCAGATACGCAGTATTTT. Protein: CASSSGVADTQYF.

V and J are TRBV28 and TRBJ1-1, with D tentatively TRBD1 (5 bases). Trimming cost V 6 bases and J 0 bases, with 14 bases left between them. Germline CDR1 and CDR2: MDHEN and SYDVKM. The CDR3 contains 15 residues. This CDR3 is CASSPPGQLNTEAFF. The CDR3 coding sequence is TGTGCCAGCAGCCCTCCGGGGCAGCTGAACACTGAAGCTTTCTTT.